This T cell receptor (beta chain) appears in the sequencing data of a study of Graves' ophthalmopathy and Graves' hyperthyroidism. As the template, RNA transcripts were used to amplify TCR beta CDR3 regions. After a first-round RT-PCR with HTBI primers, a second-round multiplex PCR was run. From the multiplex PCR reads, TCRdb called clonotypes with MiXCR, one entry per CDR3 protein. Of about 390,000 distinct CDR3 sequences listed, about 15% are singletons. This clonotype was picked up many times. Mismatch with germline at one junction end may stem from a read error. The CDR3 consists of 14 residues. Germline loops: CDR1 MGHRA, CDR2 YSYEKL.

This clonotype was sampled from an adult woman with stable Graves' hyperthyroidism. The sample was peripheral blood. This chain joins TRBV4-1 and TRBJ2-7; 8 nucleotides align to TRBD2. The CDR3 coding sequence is TGCGCCAGCAGCCAAGTCGGGGGGGGGCACGAGCATTACTTC. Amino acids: CASSQVGGGHEHYF.